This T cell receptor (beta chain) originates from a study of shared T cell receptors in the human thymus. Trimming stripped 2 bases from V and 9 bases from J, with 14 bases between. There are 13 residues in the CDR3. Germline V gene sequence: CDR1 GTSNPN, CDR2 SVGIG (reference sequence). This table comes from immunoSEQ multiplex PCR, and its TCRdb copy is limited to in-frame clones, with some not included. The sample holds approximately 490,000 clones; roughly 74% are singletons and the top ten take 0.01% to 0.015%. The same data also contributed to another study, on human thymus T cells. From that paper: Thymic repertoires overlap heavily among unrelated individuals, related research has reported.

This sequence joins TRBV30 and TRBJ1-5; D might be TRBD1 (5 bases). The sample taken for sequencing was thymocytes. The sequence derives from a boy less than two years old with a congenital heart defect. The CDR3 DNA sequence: TGTGCCTGGAGTTCCCGGACATTACGGCCCCAGCATTTT. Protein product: CAWSSRTLRPQHF.